The 32 T cell receptor beta chains below all came from one sample that was sequenced in a study of blood T cell repertoires in COVID-19. Measured with immunoSEQ multiplex PCR; TCRdb has only the in-frame clones, and not every one. The table shows roughly 200,000 clones, with 70% to 90% occurring only once. Sequenced sample: peripheral blood. These receptors were taken from a woman aged 18-30 years who had recovered from COVID-19.

V is TRBV10-3 and J is TRBJ2-2; 8 bases are a match to TRBD2. The CDR3 consists of 15 residues. Germline CDR1 and CDR2: ENHRY and SYGVKD. The trim removed 7 bases at V and 4 bases at J, leaving 8 bases unmatched. CDR3 nucleotide sequence: TGTGCCATCAACAAACTAGCGGAGCCCACCGGGGAGCTGTTTTTT. It yields the protein CAINKLAEPTGELFF.

The V gene is TRBV4-1, the J gene TRBJ2-4; D possibly corresponds to TRBD1 (6 bases). The CDR3 is 16 amino acids. The V end lost 0 bases, the J end lost 6 bases, and 15 bases lay between the germline ends. Germline lookup yields CDR1 MGHRA and CDR2 YSYEKL. Written as DNA, the CDR3 is TGCGCCAGCAGCCAAGAAGGCGGGCGAGGGGGAAACATTCAGTACTTC. The encoded protein is CASSQEGGRGGNIQYF.

This clone has more than one count but fewer than ten. V is TRBV27 and J is TRBJ2-7; perhaps TRBD1 as D (5 bases). With 2 bases removed from V and 3 bases from J, the gap between germline ends came to 11 bases. The CDR3 runs to 14 residues. Germline V gene sequence: CDR1 MNHEY, CDR2 SMNVEV (reference sequence). CDR3 sequence: CASSLSVDSYEQYF. The CDR3 DNA follows: TGTGCCAGCAGTTTAAGTGTTGACAGCTACGAGCAGTACTTC.

This clone was counted a few times. The gene calls are TRBV30 and TRBJ2-1; TRBD1 matches 12 bases. Unmatched junction bases numbered 9, after V lost 4 bases and J lost 8 bases. Germline-derived CDR1 and CDR2 are GTSNPN and SVGIG (reference sequence). This CDR3 contains 15 residues. CDR3 region: CAWTLGQGAFDEQFF. CDR3 DNA sequence: TGTGCCTGGACCTTGGGACAGGGGGCATTCGATGAGCAGTTCTTC.

V usage is TRBV5-8 and J usage is TRBJ1-6; D unresolved. This CDR3 has 15 residues. The germline V and J ends were trimmed by 0 bases and 6 bases, with 10 bases remaining between them. Germline V lookup: CDR1 SGHTS, CDR2 YDEGEE. The chain's CDR3 is CASSLGADGNSPLHF. The CDR3 nucleotides are TGTGCCAGCAGCTTGGGGGCCGATGGTAATTCACCCCTCCACTTT.

The rearrangement uses TRBV3-1 (or the pseudogene TRBV3-2) and TRBJ2-1; 10 bases map to TRBD1. Germline values: CDR1 LGHDT, CDR2 YNNKEL (reference sequence). This CDR3 has 22 residues. Trimming took 1 base from V and 4 from J; bases not matched to a gene: 22. The CDR3 sequence: CASSQVVFSTRETGGGYNEQFF. The CDR3 nucleotides are TGTGCCAGCAGCCAAGTAGTGTTTTCAACCCGCGAGACAGGGGGCGGGTACAATGAGCAGTTCTTC.

V is TRBV7-2 and J is TRBJ2-1, with a weak D call TRBD1 (5 bases). The CDR3 has 13 residues. The V and J ends lost 3 bases and 8 bases respectively, with 11 bases between them. The V gene's germline CDR1 is SGHTA and CDR2 FQGNSA. The CDR3 sequence: CASSLNEGDEQFF. Written as DNA, the CDR3 is TGTGCCAGCAGCTTGAACGAAGGGGATGAGCAGTTCTTC.

This rearrangement joins TRBV7-2 to TRBJ1-1; TRBD1 might be the D (5 bases). This CDR3 region has 13 residues. Trimming took off 4 bases at V and 4 bases at J, with 10 bases between the two ends. The V gene's germline CDR1 is SGHTA and CDR2 FQGNSA. CDR3 in DNA: TGTGCCAGCAGCTGGGGGGAGGTCACTGAAGCTTTCTTT. The encoded protein is CASSWGEVTEAFF.

The genes are TRBV10-2 and TRBJ2-3; 12 bases agree with TRBD2. V was pared by 8 bases and J by 5 bases, with 2 bases of the junction left unmatched. The CDR3 is 13 amino acids. From germline, CDR1 is WSHSY and CDR2 SAAADI. CDR3 residues: CASRLAGEDTQYF. In nucleotides, the CDR3 is TGCGCCAGCCGACTAGCGGGAGAAGATACGCAGTATTTT.

The chain couples TRBV4-3 to TRBJ1-1, with 7 bases aligning to TRBD1. Germline trimming cut 0 bases from V and 0 bases from J; bases unmatched to any gene: 4. Germline-derived CDR1 and CDR2 are LGHNA and YSLEER. This CDR3 is built from 16 residues. CDR3 DNA: TGCGCCAGCAGCCAAGACCTTCAGGGGGTGAACACTGAAGCTTTCTTT. Its protein is CASSQDLQGVNTEAFF.

The genes are TRBV27 and TRBJ2-1; TRBD2 aligns across 7 bases. Germline values: CDR1 MNHEY, CDR2 SMNVEV (reference sequence). This CDR3 has 15 amino acids. V was pared by 1 base and J by 8 bases, with 8 bases of the junction left unmatched. CDR3 DNA sequence: TGTGCCAGCAGTTTATGGCGGGAGAGGCTAGATGAGCAGTTCTTC. This sequence encodes CASSLWRERLDEQFF.

The chain is built from TRBV30 and TRBJ1-2; 7 bases line up with TRBD1. Germline values: CDR1 GTSNPN, CDR2 SVGIG (reference sequence). The CDR3 extends over 15 amino acids. The trim removed 2 bases at V and 7 bases at J, leaving 13 bases unmatched. CDR3 sequence reads: CAWSSGLSPGGGYTF. The CDR3 nucleotides read TGTGCCTGGAGTTCAGGACTATCTCCAGGGGGTGGCTACACCTTC.

The chain uses TRBV3-1 (or the pseudogene TRBV3-2) and TRBJ2-3; 8 bases are a match to TRBD1. CDR1 and CDR2 (germline): LGHDT, YNNKEL (reference sequence). V shed 4 bases and J 6 bases; nucleotides not matched to a gene: 3. CDR3 length: 13 amino acids. CDR3 residues: CASSLQGADTQYF. The DNA of the CDR3 is TGTGCCAGCAGCCTCCAGGGGGCGGATACGCAGTATTTT.

V gene TRBV25-1 combines with J gene TRBJ2-7, with TRBD2 identical over 8 bases. The trim removed 8 bases at V and 0 bases at J, leaving 6 bases unmatched. Germline V gives CDR1 MGHDK, CDR2 SYGVNS. This CDR3 is 14 amino acids long. CDR3 DNA sequence: TGTGCCAGCCACCTCGGGGGGGACTCCTACGAGCAGTACTTC. This codes for CASHLGGDSYEQYF.

In this sample, this clone turned up a few times. The CDR3 DNA sequence: TGTGCCAGTAGTATAGAGGGAACAGGGGGGCGCGGCGAGCAGTACTTC. Its protein product is CASSIEGTGGRGEQYF. The chain couples TRBV19 to TRBJ2-7, with 8 bases aligning to TRBD1. The germline V gene has CDR1 LNHDA and CDR2 SQIVND (reference sequence). The CDR3 runs 16 residues. The J segment lost 6 bases and the V segment lost 0 bases, leaving 10 bases of the junction unmatched.

Notes on this clone: Other DNA sequences in this specimen translate into the identical CDR3. This chain uses TRBV27 with TRBJ2-1; the match to TRBD2 covers 13 bases. This CDR3 has 15 amino acids. The germline V gene has CDR1 MNHEY and CDR2 SMNVEV (reference sequence). Germline trimming cut 5 bases from V and 7 bases from J; bases unmatched to any gene: 5. The CDR3 loop reads CASSPGTSGKNEQFF. CDR3 bases: TGTGCCAGCAGTCCCGGGACTAGCGGGAAAAATGAGCAGTTCTTC.

The chain joins TRBV7-9 to TRBJ2-3, with D tentatively TRBD1 (6 bases). Germline CDR1 is SEHNR and CDR2 is FQNEAQ (reference sequence). The CDR3 contains 16 residues. Deletions cut 1 base from V and 6 bases from J, with 17 bases between. The CDR3 nucleotides read TGTGCCAGCAGCTTAGATGGCCAGGGGATGCTTGATACGCAGTATTTT. This sequence encodes CASSLDGQGMLDTQYF.

This chain connects TRBV29-1 to TRBJ1-1; D is unresolved. V was pared by 5 bases and J by 0 bases, with 13 bases between. CDR3 length: 14 amino acids. Germline V gene data show CDR1 as SQVTM and CDR2 as ANQGSEA. The CDR3 DNA follows: TGCAGCGTTCTCGGCGGATGGTTGAACACTGAAGCTTTCTTT. It translates to CSVLGGWLNTEAFF.

The chain links TRBV4-1 to TRBJ2-7; 8 bases fit TRBD1. Trimming took 2 bases from V and 3 from J; bases not matched to a gene: 6. Germline loops: CDR1 MGHRA, CDR2 YSYEKL. CDR3 size: 15 residues. The CDR3, as DNA: TGCGCCAGCAGCCAATCAGGGGGCGGGATCTACGAGCAGTACTTC. This translates into CASSQSGGGIYEQYF.

The chain has TRBV29-1 and TRBJ2-7; 12 bases match TRBD2. Per germline, CDR1 SQVTM and CDR2 ANQGSEA. Losses at the gene ends were 7 bases for V and 4 bases for J; bases not matched to a gene: 5. This CDR3 spans 13 amino acids. The CDR3 here is CSALTSGSYEQYF. DNA of the CDR3: TGCAGCGCCCTGACTAGCGGGAGTTACGAGCAGTACTTC.

This chain connects TRBV5-1 to TRBJ1-3, with unresolved D. This CDR3 has 16 residues. Germline CDR1 reads SGHRS; CDR2 reads YFSETQ. The V and J ends lost 0 bases and 0 bases respectively, with 10 bases between them. This CDR3 reads CASSLGLPSSGNTIYF. CDR3 sequence (DNA): TGCGCCAGCAGCTTGGGGCTTCCTAGCTCTGGAAACACCATATATTTT.

This chain links TRBV29-1 with TRBJ1-2; 10 nucleotides agree with TRBD1. J gave up 4 bases and V 2 bases, and 19 bases lay outside the gene matches. The CDR3 is made up of 19 amino acids. Germline V lookup: CDR1 SQVTM, CDR2 ANQGSEA. The CDR3 DNA reads TGCAGCGTTGAAAGGCTTGGGATGGGACAGGGGTATCGGGTCTATGGCTACACCTTC. Its translation is CSVERLGMGQGYRVYGYTF.

CDR3 in DNA: TGTGCCAGCAGGGACAGCCTGAACACTGAAGCTTTCTTT. It is translated as CASRDSLNTEAFF. The V and J genes are TRBV6-5 and TRBJ1-1; perhaps TRBD1 as D (6 bases). The V end was cut by 6 bases, the J end by 0 bases, with 8 bases between. CDR1 MNHEY and CDR2 SVGAGI come from the germline V gene. The CDR3 is 13 residues long.

The chain links TRBV7-7 to TRBJ1-2; no clear D. Trimming cost V 1 base and J 4 bases, with 10 bases left between them. Germline CDR1 is SSHAT and CDR2 is FNYEAQ (reference sequence). This CDR3 comprises 14 residues. In DNA, the CDR3 is TGTGCCAGCAGCTTAGAATTCTCCCCCTATGGCTACACCTTC. Protein: CASSLEFSPYGYTF.

This rearrangement joins TRBV19 to TRBJ1-5; 8 bases fit TRBD1. The CDR3 is 14 residues long. Losses at the gene ends were 5 bases for V and 4 bases for J; bases not matched to a gene: 4. The germline V gene has CDR1 LNHDA and CDR2 SQIVND (reference sequence). CDR3 residues: CASSFGQGNQPQHF. The DNA of the CDR3 is TGTGCCAGTAGTTTCGGACAGGGTAATCAGCCCCAGCATTTT.

The chain combines TRBV3-1 (or the pseudogene TRBV3-2) with TRBJ2-3; 13 nucleotides match TRBD2. The CDR3 is 17 amino acids. Trimming took 3 bases from V and 1 from J; bases not matched to a gene: 4. The germline CDR1 and CDR2 sequences are LGHDT and YNNKEL (reference sequence). The CDR3 nucleotides are TGTGCCAGCAGCCAGCGACTAGCGGGAGGCCGCACAGATACGCAGTATTTT. Amino acid sequence: CASSQRLAGGRTDTQYF.

A single count supports this clone. V gene TRBV4-3 combines with J gene TRBJ2-1; tentative D call: TRBD2 (6 bases). Germline V gives CDR1 LGHNA, CDR2 YSLEER. CDR3 length: 15 residues. The V gene lost 3 bases and the J gene lost 5 bases, with 14 bases spanning the gap. The CDR3 sequence is CASSQEGLSNNEQFF. As DNA, the CDR3 is TGCGCCAGCAGCCAGGAGGGACTCTCGAACAATGAGCAGTTCTTC.

The V and J genes are TRBV28 and TRBJ1-1; no clear D. The CDR3 is 12 amino acids. Germline V CDR1 and CDR2: MDHEN, SYDVKM. Deletions cut 4 bases from V and 4 bases from J, with 7 bases between. CDR3 residues: CASSSHGTEAFF. CDR3 coding DNA: TGTGCCAGCAGTTCGCACGGCACTGAAGCTTTCTTT.

This chain connects TRBV7-2 to TRBJ2-1; 8 nucleotides align to TRBD1. Germline V lookup: CDR1 SGHTA, CDR2 FQGNSA. V lost 3 bases and J lost 4; bases outside the gene matches: 5. The CDR3 has 15 residues. The CDR3 sequence: CASSFDRGPYNEQFF. CDR3 sequence (DNA): TGTGCCAGCAGCTTTGACAGGGGCCCTTACAATGAGCAGTTCTTC. Variable domain in full (rest from reference TRBV7-2 and TRBJ2-1): GAGVSQSPSNKVTEKGKDVELRCDPISGHTALYWYRQSLGQGLEFLIYFQGNSAPDKSGLPSDRFSAERTGGSVSTLTIQRTQQEDSAVYLCASSFDRGPYNEQFFGPGTRLTVL.

The CDR3 DNA reads as TGTGCCAGCAGCCTGGGGGGGCGCCCCTACGAGCAGTACTTC. This encodes CASSLGGRPYEQYF. The chain combines TRBV5-6 with TRBJ2-7, with D perhaps matching TRBD2 (7 bases). CDR1 is SGHDT and CDR2 is YYEEEE in the germline V gene. This CDR3 contains 14 residues. V was shortened by 4 bases and J by 2 bases, with 13 bases between the two germline ends.

The chain carries TRBV7-9 and TRBJ1-2; D not certain. V was clipped by 8 bases and J by 3 bases, with 10 bases between them. The germline CDR1 and CDR2 sequences are SEHNR and FQNEAQ (reference sequence). The CDR3 loop spans 12 amino acids. CDR3 DNA: TGTGCCAGCCTTGGGCGGGACTATGGCTACACCTTC. Translation: CASLGRDYGYTF.

The rearrangement uses TRBV12-3 or TRBV12-4 and TRBJ2-7, with D possibly TRBD1 on 6 matching bases. The CDR3 is 13 amino acids. V dropped 3 bases and J dropped 3 bases, with 9 bases sitting between them. The CDR3: CASSFGTNYEQYF. CDR3 sequence (DNA): TGTGCCAGCAGTTTCGGGACAAACTACGAGCAGTACTTC.